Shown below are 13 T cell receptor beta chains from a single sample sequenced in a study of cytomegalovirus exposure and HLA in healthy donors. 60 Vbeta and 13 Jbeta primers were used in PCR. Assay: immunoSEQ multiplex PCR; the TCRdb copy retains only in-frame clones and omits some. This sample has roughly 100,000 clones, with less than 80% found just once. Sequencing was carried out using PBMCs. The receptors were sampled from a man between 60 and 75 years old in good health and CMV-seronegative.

CDR3 nucleotide sequence: TGTGCCAGCAGCAGGAATAGCAATCAGCCCCAGCATTTT. Amino acids: CASSRNSNQPQHF. The chain carries TRBV27 and TRBJ1-5, with D uncertain. This CDR3 comprises 13 residues. V dropped 6 bases and J dropped 0 bases, with 6 bases sitting between them. CDR1 is MNHEY, CDR2 SMNVEV, per germline (reference sequence).

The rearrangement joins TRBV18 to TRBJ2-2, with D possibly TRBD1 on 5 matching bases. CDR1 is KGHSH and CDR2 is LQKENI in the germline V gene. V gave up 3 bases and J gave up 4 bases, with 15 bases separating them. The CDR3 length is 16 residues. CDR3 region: CASSPVGRAATGELFF. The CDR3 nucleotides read TGTGCCAGCTCACCGGTTGGCAGGGCGGCCACCGGGGAGCTGTTTTTT.

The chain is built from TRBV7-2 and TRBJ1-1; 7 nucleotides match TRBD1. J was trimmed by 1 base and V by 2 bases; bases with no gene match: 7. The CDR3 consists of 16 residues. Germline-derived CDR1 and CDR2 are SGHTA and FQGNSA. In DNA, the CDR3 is TGTGCCAGCAGCTTATACCTATCAGGGGGGAACACTGAAGCTTTCTTT. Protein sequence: CASSLYLSGGNTEAFF.

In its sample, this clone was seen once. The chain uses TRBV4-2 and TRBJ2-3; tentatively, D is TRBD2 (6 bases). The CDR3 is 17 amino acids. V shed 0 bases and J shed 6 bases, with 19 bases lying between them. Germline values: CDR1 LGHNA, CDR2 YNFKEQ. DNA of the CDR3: TGTGCCAGCAGCCAAGATTTAGGCGGGGTTTTGTCGGATACGCAGTATTTT. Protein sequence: CASSQDLGGVLSDTQYF.

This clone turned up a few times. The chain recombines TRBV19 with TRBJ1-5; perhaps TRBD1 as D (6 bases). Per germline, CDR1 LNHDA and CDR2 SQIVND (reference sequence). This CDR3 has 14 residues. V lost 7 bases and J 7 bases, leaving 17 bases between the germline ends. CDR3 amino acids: CASKPTGGGQPQHF. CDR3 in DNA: TGTGCCAGTAAGCCGACAGGCGGGGGGCAGCCCCAGCATTTT. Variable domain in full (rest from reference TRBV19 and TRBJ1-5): DGGITQSPKYLFRKEGQNVTLSCEQNLNHDAMYWYRQDPGQGLRLIYYSQIVNDFQKGDIAEGYSVSREKKESFPLTVTSAQKNPTAFYLCASKPTGGGQPQHFGDGTRLSIL.

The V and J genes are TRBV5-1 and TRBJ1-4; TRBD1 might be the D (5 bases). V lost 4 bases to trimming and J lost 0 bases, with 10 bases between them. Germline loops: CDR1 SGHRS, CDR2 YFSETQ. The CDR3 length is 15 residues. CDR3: CASSAGMTTNEKLFF. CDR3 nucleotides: TGCGCCAGCAGCGCAGGGATGACAACTAATGAAAAACTGTTTTTT. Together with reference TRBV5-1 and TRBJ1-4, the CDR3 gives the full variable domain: KAGVTQTPRYLIKTRGQQVTLSCSPISGHRSVSWYQQTPGQGLQFLFEYFSETQRNKGNFPGRFSGRQFSNSRSEMNVSTLELGDSALYLCASSAGMTTNEKLFFGSGTQLSVL.

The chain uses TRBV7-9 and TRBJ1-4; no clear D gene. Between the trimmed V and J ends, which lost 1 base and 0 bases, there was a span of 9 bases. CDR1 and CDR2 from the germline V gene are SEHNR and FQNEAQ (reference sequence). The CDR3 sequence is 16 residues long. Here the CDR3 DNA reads TGTGCCAGCAGCTTAGTGGGAGGGCCAACTAATGAAAAACTGTTTTTT. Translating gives CASSLVGGPTNEKLFF. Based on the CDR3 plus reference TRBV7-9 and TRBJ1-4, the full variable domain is DTGVSQNPRHKITKRGQNVTFRCDPISEHNRLYWYRQTLGQGPEFLTYFQNEAQLEKSRLLSDRFSAERPKGSFSTLEIQRTEQGDSAMYLCASSLVGGPTNEKLFFGSGTQLSVL.

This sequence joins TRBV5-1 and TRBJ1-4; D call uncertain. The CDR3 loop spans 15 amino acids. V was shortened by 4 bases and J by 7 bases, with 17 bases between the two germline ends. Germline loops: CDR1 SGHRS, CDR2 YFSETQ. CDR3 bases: TGCGCCAGCAGCCGTAAGTCTGGGGAGGCTGAAAAACTGTTTTTT. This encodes CASSRKSGEAEKLFF. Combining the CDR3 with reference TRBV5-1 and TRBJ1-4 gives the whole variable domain KAGVTQTPRYLIKTRGQQVTLSCSPISGHRSVSWYQQTPGQGLQFLFEYFSETQRNKGNFPGRFSGRQFSNSRSEMNVSTLELGDSALYLCASSRKSGEAEKLFFGSGTQLSVL.

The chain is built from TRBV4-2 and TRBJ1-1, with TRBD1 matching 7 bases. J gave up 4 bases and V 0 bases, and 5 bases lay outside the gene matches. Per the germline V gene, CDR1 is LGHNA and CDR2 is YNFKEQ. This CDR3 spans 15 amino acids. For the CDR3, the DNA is TGTGCCAGCAGCCAAGAGCACAGGGGACCCACTGAAGCTTTCTTT. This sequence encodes CASSQEHRGPTEAFF.

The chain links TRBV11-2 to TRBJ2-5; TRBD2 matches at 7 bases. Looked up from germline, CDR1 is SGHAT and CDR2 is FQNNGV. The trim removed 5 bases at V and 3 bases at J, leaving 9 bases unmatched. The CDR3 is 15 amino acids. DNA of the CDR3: TGTGCCAGCAGCGCCGGGAGCGGGGCAAAAGAGACCCAGTACTTC. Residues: CASSAGSGAKETQYF.

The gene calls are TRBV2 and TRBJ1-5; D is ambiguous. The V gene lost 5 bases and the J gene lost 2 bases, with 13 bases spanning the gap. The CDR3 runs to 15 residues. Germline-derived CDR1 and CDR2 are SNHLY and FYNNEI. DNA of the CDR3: TGTGCCAGCAGTAAAAGCGGGCTCGGCAATCAGCCCCAGCATTTT. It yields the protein CASSKSGLGNQPQHF. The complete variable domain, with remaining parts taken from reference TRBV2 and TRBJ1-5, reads EPEVTQTPSHQVTQMGQEVILRCVPISNHLYFYWYRQILGQKVEFLVSFYNNEISEKSEIFDDQFSVERPDGSNFTLKIRSTKLEDSAMYFCASSKSGLGNQPQHFGDGTRLSIL.

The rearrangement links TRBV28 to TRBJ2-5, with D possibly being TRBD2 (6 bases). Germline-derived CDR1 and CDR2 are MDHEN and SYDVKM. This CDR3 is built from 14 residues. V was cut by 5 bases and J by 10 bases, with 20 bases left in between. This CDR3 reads CASSPRRAAGIQYF. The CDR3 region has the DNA TGTGCCAGCAGTCCACGCCGGGCCGCGGGGATCCAGTACTTC.

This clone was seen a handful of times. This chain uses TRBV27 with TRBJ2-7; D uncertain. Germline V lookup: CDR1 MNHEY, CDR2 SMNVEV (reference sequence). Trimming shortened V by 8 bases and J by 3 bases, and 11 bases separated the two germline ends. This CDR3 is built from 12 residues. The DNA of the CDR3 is TGTGCCAGCGGATCAGACTTCTACGAGCAGTACGTC. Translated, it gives CASGSDFYEQYV.